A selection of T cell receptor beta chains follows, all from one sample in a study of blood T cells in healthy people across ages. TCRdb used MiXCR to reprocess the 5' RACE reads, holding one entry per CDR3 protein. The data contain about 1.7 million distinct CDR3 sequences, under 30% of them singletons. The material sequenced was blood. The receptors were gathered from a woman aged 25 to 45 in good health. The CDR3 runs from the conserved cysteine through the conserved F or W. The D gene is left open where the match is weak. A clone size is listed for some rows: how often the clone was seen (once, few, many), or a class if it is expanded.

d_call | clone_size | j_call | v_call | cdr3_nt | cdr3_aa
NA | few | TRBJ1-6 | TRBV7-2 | TGTGCCAGCAGCTTAGAGTCCCAGGGCTATAATTCACCCCTCCACTTT | CASSLESQGYNSPLHF
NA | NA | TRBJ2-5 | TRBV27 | TGTGCCAGCAGCGTTGAGGGCTACCAAGAGACCCAGTACTTC | CASSVEGYQETQYF
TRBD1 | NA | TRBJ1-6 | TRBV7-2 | TGTGCCAGCATCTTAGAAGGGACAGCGAATTCACCCCTCCACTTT | CASILEGTANSPLHF
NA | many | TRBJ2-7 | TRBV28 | TGTGCCAGCAGTCAGACTGGAATAAGAGACGAGCAGTACTTC | CASSQTGIRDEQYF
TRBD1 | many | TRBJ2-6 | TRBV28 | TGTGCCAGCAGGACGGGACAGGCGAACTCTGGGGCCAACGTCCTGACTTTC | CASRTGQANSGANVLTF
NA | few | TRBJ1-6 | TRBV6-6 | TGTGCCAGCAGTTACAGGGGGGGAGACTCACCCCTCCACTTT | CASSYRGGDSPLHF
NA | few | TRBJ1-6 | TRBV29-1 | TGCAGCGTTGGGGAGACGAATAATTCACCCCTCCACTTT | CSVGETNNSPLHF
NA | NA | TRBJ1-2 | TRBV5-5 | TGTGCCAGCAGCTTTGGGGAAGGGGAAGGCTACACCTTC | CASSFGEGEGYTF
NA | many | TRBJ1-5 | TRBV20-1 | TGCAGTGCTTGGGACACCGAGAATCAGCCCCAGCATTTT | CSAWDTENQPQHF
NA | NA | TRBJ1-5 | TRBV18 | TGTGCCAGCTCACCATTAGTCGGGGATCAGCCCCAGCATTTT | CASSPLVGDQPQHF
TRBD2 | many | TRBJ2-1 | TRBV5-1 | TGCGCCAGCAGCTTGCAGCCTAGCGGGAGTCAATTCAATGAGCAGTTCTTC | CASSLQPSGSQFNEQFF
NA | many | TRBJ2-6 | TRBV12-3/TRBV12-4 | TGTGCCAGCAGTACGGGACGGACCTCTGGGGCCAACGTCCTGACTTTC | CASSTGRTSGANVLTF
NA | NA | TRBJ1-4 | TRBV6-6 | TGTGCCAGCAGTACACAGGTCAAGGGTGAAAAACTGTTTTTT | CASSTQVKGEKLFF
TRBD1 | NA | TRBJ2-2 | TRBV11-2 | TGTGCCAGCAGCTTAGCGTCCGGACAGGGTTTCACCGGGGAGCTGTTTTTT | CASSLASGQGFTGELFF
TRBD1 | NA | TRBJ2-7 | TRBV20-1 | TGCAGTGCTAGGTCTTCCAAGAACGACAGGGCCGAGCAGTACTTC | CSARSSKNDRAEQYF
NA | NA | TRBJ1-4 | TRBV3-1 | TGTGCCAGCAGCCAAGAGGAGACAGGTACCGGGAAGGCTAATGAAAAACTGTTTTTT | CASSQEETGTGKANEKLFF
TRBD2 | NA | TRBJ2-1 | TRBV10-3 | TGTACCATCAGTGACGGGAGCGGGAGGAGGAATGAGCAGTTCTTC | CTISDGSGRRNEQFF
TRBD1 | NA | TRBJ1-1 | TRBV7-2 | TGTGCCAGCAGCTCGACAGGGGTGGTAGCTGAAGCTTTCTTT | CASSSTGVVAEAFF
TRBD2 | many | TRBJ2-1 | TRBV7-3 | TGTGCCAGCAGCTTAACGAGTCTAGCGGGGGGGAATGAGCAGTTCTTC | CASSLTSLAGGNEQFF
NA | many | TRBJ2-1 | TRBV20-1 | TGCAGTGCTAGAGATGGGAGGGGGTCGAACAATGAGCAGTTCTTC | CSARDGRGSNNEQFF
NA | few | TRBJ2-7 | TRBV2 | TGTGCCAGCAGGGGGGTTGGGTACGAGCAGTACTTC | CASRGVGYEQYF
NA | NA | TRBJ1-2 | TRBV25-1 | TGTGCCCGCAGTGAATCGGGCCTCCACTATGGCTACACCTTC | CARSESGLHYGYTF
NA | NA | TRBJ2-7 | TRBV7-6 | TGTGCCAGCAGCGAGGACACAACCTACGAGCAGTACTTC | CASSEDTTYEQYF
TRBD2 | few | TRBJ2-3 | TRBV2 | TGTGCCAGCAGTCCCGGACTAGCGAGATACACAGATACGCAGTATTTT | CASSPGLARYTDTQYF